What follows are 12 T cell receptor beta chains derived from one specimen sequenced in a study of blood T cell repertoires in COVID-19. Assay: immunoSEQ multiplex PCR; the TCRdb copy retains only in-frame clones and omits some. This table holds about 250,000 clones, about nine tenths found once. Material: peripheral blood. These receptors originate from an older woman who had recovered from COVID-19.

The chain uses TRBV7-9 and TRBJ2-7, with D possibly matching TRBD1 (6 bases). This CDR3 comprises 15 residues. Deletions cut 5 bases from V and 2 bases from J, with 16 bases between. Germline-derived CDR1 and CDR2 are SEHNR and FQNEAQ (reference sequence). The DNA of the CDR3 is TGTGCCAGCAGCGCGCAGGGGCGCAGGGCCTACGAGCAGTACTTC. This gives the protein CASSAQGRRAYEQYF.

The chain joins TRBV7-2 to TRBJ1-1; 7 bases fit TRBD1. CDR3 size: 14 residues. Looked up from germline, CDR1 is SGHTA and CDR2 is FQGNSA. V lost 3 bases and J lost 3; bases outside the gene matches: 4. The CDR3 region has the DNA TGTGCCAGCAGCTTTAGGGGGCGAGACACTGAAGCTTTCTTT. Amino acids: CASSFRGRDTEAFF. Filled out from reference TRBV7-2 and TRBJ1-1, the complete variable domain reads GAGVSQSPSNKVTEKGKDVELRCDPISGHTALYWYRQSLGQGLEFLIYFQGNSAPDKSGLPSDRFSAERTGGSVSTLTIQRTQQEDSAVYLCASSFRGRDTEAFFGQGTRLTVV.

The V call is TRBV3-1 (or the pseudogene TRBV3-2), the J call TRBJ2-5, with D possibly matching TRBD1 (6 bases). V lost 4 bases, J lost 5 bases, and 14 bases lay in between. This CDR3 comprises 14 residues. CDR1 is LGHDT and CDR2 is YNNKEL in the germline V gene (reference sequence). The CDR3 loop reads CASSPTGQRETQYF. The CDR3 region has the DNA TGTGCCAGCAGCCCAACCGGACAGAGGGAGACCCAGTACTTC.

The CDR3 protein is CATSRAWTSGASTDTQYF. Written as DNA, the CDR3 is TGTGCCACCAGCAGAGCTTGGACTAGCGGGGCATCCACAGATACGCAGTATTTT. The chain has TRBV15 and TRBJ2-3; 12 positions match TRBD2. CDR3 length equals 18 residues. Germline values: CDR1 LNHNV, CDR2 YYDKDF (reference sequence). J gave up 2 bases and V 1 base, and 7 bases lay outside the gene matches.

As DNA, the CDR3 is TGCAGCGTTGATGGAGCGGCTGAAGCTTTCTTT. Translating it yields CSVDGAAEAFF. The chain combines TRBV29-1 with TRBJ1-1; D gene ambiguous. This CDR3 region has 11 residues. V was cut by 3 bases and J by 6 bases, with 8 bases left in between. Germline CDR1 SQVTM, CDR2 ANQGSEA.

The V and J genes are TRBV3-1 (or the pseudogene TRBV3-2) and TRBJ2-2, with TRBD2 matching 7 bases. Germline V gives CDR1 LGHDT, CDR2 YNNKEL (reference sequence). This CDR3 comprises 16 residues. Unmatched junction bases numbered 6, after V lost 2 bases and J lost 3 bases. CDR3 in amino acids: CASSQRSGDYTGELFF. The CDR3 DNA is TGTGCCAGCAGCCAACGCAGCGGGGACTACACCGGGGAGCTGTTTTTT.

The chain has TRBV3-1 (or the pseudogene TRBV3-2) and TRBJ1-1; TRBD1 is a possible D gene (5 bases). The CDR3 covers 14 residues. The V gene's germline CDR1 is LGHDT and CDR2 YNNKEL (reference sequence). V was pared by 0 bases and J by 9 bases, with 14 bases between. The CDR3 sequence: CASSQDHRKQQAFF. DNA of the CDR3: TGTGCCAGCAGCCAAGATCACAGGAAGCAACAAGCTTTCTTT.

The J gene is TRBJ2-2, the V gene TRBV6-5; 7 nucleotides agree with TRBD1. In germline, CDR1 is MNHEY, CDR2 SVGAGI. CDR3 length equals 14 residues. V lost 6 bases and J lost 7; bases outside the gene matches: 8. CDR3 bases: TGTGCCAGCAGAAGAGGGACAGTCAACGGGGAGCTGTTTTTT. Translating it yields CASRRGTVNGELFF.

Only one count was recorded for this clone. The chain combines TRBV19 with TRBJ1-5; 9 nucleotides match TRBD1. Germline V CDR1 and CDR2: LNHDA, SQIVND (reference sequence). The CDR3 is made up of 15 amino acids. With 5 bases clipped from V and 4 bases from J, the junction kept 6 bases outside the gene matches. The CDR3 DNA sequence: TGTGCCAGTAGTCCGCTGGACAGGGGAAATCAGCCCCAGCATTTT. The encoded protein is CASSPLDRGNQPQHF.

This rearrangement joins TRBV5-4 to TRBJ1-4; D may be TRBD1 (5 bases). V dropped 5 bases and J dropped 1 base, with 15 bases sitting between them. The V gene's germline CDR1 is SGHNT and CDR2 YYREEE (reference sequence). The CDR3 totals 16 residues. The CDR3 is CASSYRLGGTNEKLFF. CDR3 coding DNA: TGTGCCAGCAGTTACCGACTGGGGGGAACTAATGAAAAACTGTTTTTT.

This clone appeared once. The chain carries TRBV5-1 and TRBJ2-7, with D perhaps TRBD1 (5 bases). V shed 4 bases and J shed 3 bases, with 14 bases lying between them. The CDR3 is made up of 14 amino acids. The germline gives CDR1 SGHRS, CDR2 YFSETQ. In DNA, the CDR3 is TGCGCCAGCAGCGGAACCGGACACCACTACGAGCAGTACTTC. Encoded protein: CASSGTGHHYEQYF. Using reference TRBV5-1 and TRBJ2-7 for the parts outside the CDR3, the full variable domain is KAGVTQTPRYLIKTRGQQVTLSCSPISGHRSVSWYQQTPGQGLQFLFEYFSETQRNKGNFPGRFSGRQFSNSRSEMNVSTLELGDSALYLCASSGTGHHYEQYFGPGTRLTVT.

The chain uses TRBV18 and TRBJ2-1, with 12 bases matching TRBD2. The V gene's germline CDR1 is KGHSH and CDR2 LQKENI. The length of the CDR3 is 17 residues. The V and J ends lost 3 bases and 4 bases, in that order; junction bases with no gene match: 7. In DNA, the CDR3 is TGTGCCAGCTCACCCCGGACTAGCGGGGCAGGTTACAATGAGCAGTTCTTC. Translated, it gives CASSPRTSGAGYNEQFF.